This TCR beta chain was documented in a study of CD8 T cells in Susac syndrome. The ends were cut back, 4 bases at V and 1 base at J, with 13 bases in the middle. CDR1 MNHEY and CDR2 SVGAGI come from the germline V gene. CDR3 length: 15 residues. The multiple sclerosis control group comprised treatment-naive patients with stable or active relapsing-remitting disease. After extraction with the RNeasy kit, about 0.45 to 1 ug of the RNA was reverse transcribed using random hexamers. With immunoSEQ multiplex PCR, TCR beta CDR3 was amplified across 54 Vbeta and 13 Jbeta. TCRdb itself ran the immunoSEQ multiplex PCR reads through MiXCR, one entry per CDR3 protein. The repertoire includes about 430,000 distinct CDR3 sequences, around 83% of them detected once, and 0.12% sits in the top ten.

The V gene is TRBV6-5, the J gene TRBJ2-5; TRBD1 might be the D (6 bases). Sequences were obtained from CD8+ T cells from PBMCs. The clonotype was recovered from a human donor with multiple sclerosis. The CDR3, as DNA: TGTGCCAGCAGTTTCACCAGGGGCAGCCAAGAGACCCAGTACTTC. Translating it yields CASSFTRGSQETQYF.